One and the same sample provided the 6 T cell receptor beta chains below, sequenced in a study of tumor and adjacent non-tumor tissue in lung cancer. No cell sorting was done before RNA was extracted from the tissue. A modified ARM-PCR protocol with three rounds of nested PCR amplified TCRbeta. TCRdb reanalysed the multiplex PCR reads using MiXCR and keeps one entry per CDR3 protein. There are about 120,000 distinct CDR3 sequences in the sample; over 65% occur only once, and over 10% lies in the top ten. The sample consisted of lung tumor tissue. These receptors originate from a man aged 25 to 40 with non-small cell lung cancer.

As to this clonotype: A read error is likely, as this CDR3 ends without the conserved phenylalanine or tryptophan. The chain uses TRBV5-4 and TRBJ1-6, with D perhaps matching TRBD1 (5 bases). Germline lookup yields CDR1 SGHNT and CDR2 YYREEE (reference sequence). Trimming took off 3 bases at V and 3 bases at J, with 10 bases between the two ends. The length of the CDR3 is 15 residues. CDR3 loop: CASSSSGGYNSPLHY. DNA of the CDR3: TGTGCCAGCAGCTCTAGCGGGGGCTATAATTCACCCCTCCACTAT.

A note on this clonotype: One base away lies a much larger clone, so this may be a sequencing read error. The chain's CDR3 is CASSLAQVGNTIYF. In DNA, the CDR3 is TGTGCCAGCAGCTTAGCGCAGGTTGGAAACACCATATATTTT. This chain connects TRBV7-9 to TRBJ1-3, with D unresolved. This CDR3 comprises 14 residues. Germline-derived CDR1 and CDR2 are SEHNR and FQNEAQ (reference sequence). V was shortened by 0 bases and J by 3 bases, with 6 bases between the two germline ends.

To note about this clonotype: This could be a read error, since a much larger clone is one nucleotide away. The rearrangement joins TRBV6-5 to TRBJ2-5; D call uncertain. Germline CDR1 reads MNHEY; CDR2 reads SVGAGI. The CDR3 runs to 15 residues. CDR3 loop: CVSRTNTLPQETQYF. For the CDR3, the DNA is TGTGTCAGCAGGACCAACACACTCCCCCAAGAGACCCAGTACTTC.

This clonotype was counted between two and nine times. The chain is built from TRBV12-3 or TRBV12-4 and TRBJ2-1; TRBD2 is a possible D gene (5 bases). This CDR3 is built from 11 residues. V lost 5 bases to trimming and J lost 7 bases, with 6 bases between them. In DNA, the CDR3 is TGTGCCAGCAGTCGGGAAAATGAGCAGTTCTTC. Translated: CASSRENEQFF.

This clonotype is medium-sized within its sample. This chain joins TRBV24-1 and TRBJ2-2; TRBD1 agrees at 8 bases. The length of the CDR3 is 14 residues. Per the germline V gene, CDR1 is KGHDR and CDR2 is SFDVKD. J gave up 4 bases and V 7 bases, and 4 bases lay outside the gene matches. In DNA form, the CDR3 reads TGTGCCACCAGCGACAGGGGTACCACCGGGGAGCTGTTTTTT. Translating gives CATSDRGTTGELFF.

This clonotype was observed a handful of times. Possible read error: a much larger clone is one base away. This rearrangement joins TRBV29-1 to TRBJ2-7, with D unresolved. V was shortened by 8 bases and J by 4 bases, with 15 bases between the two germline ends. The CDR3 extends over 12 amino acids. CDR1 is SQVTM, CDR2 ANQGSEA, per germline. This CDR3 is CSIVSVPYEQYF. CDR3 bases: TGCAGCATTGTGAGCGTCCCTTACGAGCAGTACTTC.